Below, one T cell receptor beta chain is given with its context. Its antigen is undetermined. The V gene lost 2 bases and the J gene lost 5 bases, with 8 bases spanning the gap. There are 13 residues in the CDR3. The germline gives CDR1 KGHDR, CDR2 SFDVKD. Before the COVID-19 pandemic, during about 2011-2019, CD4+ T cells were taken from unexposed donors. Naive and memory CD4+ T cells came from enriched cryopreserved PBMCs. These data come from a study of CD4 T cells in relation to SARS-CoV-2 and coronaviruses. Here immunoSEQ multiplex PCR was the method, and the copy in TCRdb shows in-frame clones only, minus some. The sample yields roughly 63,000 clones, 94% seen once. Study observations and caveats: Monoreactive clones expanded significantly more to SARS-CoV-2 than crossreactive clones did. Culture-expanded clones reflect memory recall rather than primary priming during culture.

The sequenced sample was naive CD4+ T cells from PBMCs. As to subset: naive CD4+ T cells isolated by negative enrichment. This chain connects TRBV24-1 to TRBJ1-1; D gene unclear. This receptor was obtained from a human donor in good health. CDR3: CATSDWDGTEAFF. CDR3 nucleotide sequence: TGTGCCACCAGTGATTGGGATGGAACTGAAGCTTTCTTT.